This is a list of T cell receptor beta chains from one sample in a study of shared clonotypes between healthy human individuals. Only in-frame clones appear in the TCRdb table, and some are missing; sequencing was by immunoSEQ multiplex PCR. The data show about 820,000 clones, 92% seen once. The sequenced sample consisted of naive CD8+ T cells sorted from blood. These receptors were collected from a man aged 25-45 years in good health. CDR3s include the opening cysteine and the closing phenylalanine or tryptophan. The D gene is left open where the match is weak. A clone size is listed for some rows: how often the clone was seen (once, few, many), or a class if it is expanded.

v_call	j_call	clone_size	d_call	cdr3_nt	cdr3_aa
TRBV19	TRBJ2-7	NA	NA	TGTGCCACCTCGGACGGAGCTTACGAGCAGTACTTC	CATSDGAYEQYF
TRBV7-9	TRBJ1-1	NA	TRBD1	TGTGCCAGCAGCACCGGGACAGGGGACACTGAAGCTTTCTTT	CASSTGTGDTEAFF
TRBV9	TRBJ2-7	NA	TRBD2	TGTGCCAGCAGCGACTCAACTAGCGGGAGGGCGGGCCACGAGCAGTACTTC	CASSDSTSGRAGHEQYF
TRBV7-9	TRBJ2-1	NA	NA	TGTGCCAGCTCCAGAGCGTCTAGCTCCTACAATGAGCAGTTCTTC	CASSRASSSYNEQFF
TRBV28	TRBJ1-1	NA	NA	TGTGCCAGCAGTTTATCGGGGTCAGTCGGGGAAGCTTTCTTT	CASSLSGSVGEAFF
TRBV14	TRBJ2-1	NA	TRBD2	TGTGCCAGCAGCCACACGGGAGGGGGCAATGAGCAGTTCTTC	CASSHTGGGNEQFF
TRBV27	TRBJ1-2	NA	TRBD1	TGTGCCAGCAGTGGACAGGACCATGGCTACACCTTC	CASSGQDHGYTF
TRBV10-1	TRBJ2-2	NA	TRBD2	TGCGCCAGCAGTGAGCCTAGCGGGAAGGACACCGGGGAGCTGTTTTTT	CASSEPSGKDTGELFF
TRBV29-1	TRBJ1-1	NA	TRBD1	TGCAGCGTTGCCGGCGGGACAGGGTTTGGCGGGAGGGCGAACACTGAAGCTTTCTTT	CSVAGGTGFGGRANTEAFF
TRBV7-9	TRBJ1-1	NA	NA	TGTGCCAGCAGCTTAGGGGACTCTGAAGCTTTCTTT	CASSLGDSEAFF
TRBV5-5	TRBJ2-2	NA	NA	TGTGCCAGCAGCTTATGGCAGGGAAACACCGGGGAGCTGTTTTTT	CASSLWQGNTGELFF
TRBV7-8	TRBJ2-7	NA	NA	TGTGCCAGCAGTCTGTCGCTGGCTTACGAGCAGTACTTC	CASSLSLAYEQYF
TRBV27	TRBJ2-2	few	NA	TGTGCCAGCAGTTTGGCCATCACCGGGGAGCTGTTTTTT	CASSLAITGELFF
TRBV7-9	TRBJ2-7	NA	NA	TGTGCCAGCAGCTCATCCGGCTCCAAAGTCGCCTACGAGCAGTACTTC	CASSSSGSKVAYEQYF
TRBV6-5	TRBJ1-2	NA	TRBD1	TGTGCCAGCAGTGCGGGACAGGGTCCCAACTATGGCTACACCTTC	CASSAGQGPNYGYTF
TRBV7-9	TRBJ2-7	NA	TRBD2	TGTGCCAGCAGCTTAGACTTAGGATCGGGACTAGCGGGACAATACGAGCAGTACTTC	CASSLDLGSGLAGQYEQYF
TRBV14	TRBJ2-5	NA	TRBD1	TGTGCCAGCAGCCAAGTTGGCGGGACAGGGAGAAGAGAGACCCAGTACTTC	CASSQVGGTGRRETQYF
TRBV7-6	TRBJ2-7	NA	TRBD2	TGTGCCAGCAGCCGCGGACTAGCGGCAACCTACGAGCAGTACTTC	CASSRGLAATYEQYF
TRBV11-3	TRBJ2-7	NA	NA	TGTGCCAGCACCATTCAAGGACCTAACTACGAGCAGTACTTC	CASTIQGPNYEQYF
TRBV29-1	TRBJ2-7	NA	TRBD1	TGCAGCGCTATTCGGGACAGCTCCTACGAGCAGTACTTC	CSAIRDSSYEQYF
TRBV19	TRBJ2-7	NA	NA	TGTGCCAGTAGTTCGTCAGCGTACTTCGACGAGCAGTACTTC	CASSSSAYFDEQYF
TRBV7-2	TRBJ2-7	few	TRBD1	TGTGCCAGCAGCATATCCGGGACAGGGACCCACGAGCAGTACTTC	CASSISGTGTHEQYF
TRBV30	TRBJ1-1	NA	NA	TGTGCCTGGATGTTCTGGGGTGACACTGAAGCTTTCTTT	CAWMFWGDTEAFF
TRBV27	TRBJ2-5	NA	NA	TGTGCCAGCAGTTTCAGGGCCTTCCAAGAGACCCAGTACTTC	CASSFRAFQETQYF
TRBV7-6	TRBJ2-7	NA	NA	TGTGCCAGCAGCAAAGGACAGAACCCCTACGAGCAGTACTTC	CASSKGQNPYEQYF
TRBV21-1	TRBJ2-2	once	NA	TGTGCCAGCAGCACATTTAGGGGGAAGAACACCGGGGAGCTGTTTTTT	CASSTFRGKNTGELFF
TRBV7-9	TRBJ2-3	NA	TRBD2	TGTGCCAGCAGCTTAGCGAGCCTAGCGGGTAAAGATACGCAGTATTTT	CASSLASLAGKDTQYF
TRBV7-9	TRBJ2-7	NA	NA	TGTGCCAGCAGCTTAACTGGACGGATCTACGAGCAGTACTTC	CASSLTGRIYEQYF
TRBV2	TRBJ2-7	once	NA	TGTGCCAGCATTCGTTCCGAGCAGTACTTC	CASIRSEQYF
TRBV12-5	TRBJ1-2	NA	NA	TGTGCTAGTGGTTTGCGAGCGTATGGCTACACCTTC	CASGLRAYGYTF
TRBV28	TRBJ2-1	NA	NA	TGTGCCAGCAGTTTACTTGCCGGGAGCTCCTACAATGAGCAGTTCTTC	CASSLLAGSSYNEQFF
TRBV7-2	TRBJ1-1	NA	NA	TGTGCCAGCAGCTCCGGCCCTCAGATGGATGCTTTCTTT	CASSSGPQMDAFF
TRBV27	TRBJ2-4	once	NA	TGTGCCAGCAGTCCCAGGTGGGCAGCCAAAAACATTCAGTACTTC	CASSPRWAAKNIQYF
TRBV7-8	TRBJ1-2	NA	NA	TGTGCCAGCAGCCCCGGGGGCTATGGCTACACCTTC	CASSPGGYGYTF
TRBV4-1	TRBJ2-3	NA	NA	TGCGCCAGCAGCCTGCTCATTCCGGTACAGGGTTCAGATACGCAGTATTTT	CASSLLIPVQGSDTQYF
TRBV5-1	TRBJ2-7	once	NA	TGCGCCAGCAGCTGGGATTACGAGCAGTACTTC	CASSWDYEQYF
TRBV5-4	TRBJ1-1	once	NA	TGTGCCAGCAGCTTGGGGGGACGGCAAAACGGGATGAACACTGAAGCTTTCTTT	CASSLGGRQNGMNTEAFF
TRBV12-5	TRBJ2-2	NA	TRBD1	TGTGCTAGTGGCCCCGGGACAGGGGCTAACACCGGGGAGCTGTTTTTT	CASGPGTGANTGELFF
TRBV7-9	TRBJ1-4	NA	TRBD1	TGTGCCAGCAGCCATATACCCCTTTTGACAGGGGTGTTTTTT	CASSHIPLLTGVFF
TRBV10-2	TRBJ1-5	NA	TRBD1	TGCGCCAGCATAGGGGGCACGAATCAGCCCCAGCATTTT	CASIGGTNQPQHF
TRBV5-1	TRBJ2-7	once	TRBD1	TGCGCCAGCAGCTTGGGTGGGACAGGCGAGGGGACCTACGAGCAGTACTTC	CASSLGGTGEGTYEQYF
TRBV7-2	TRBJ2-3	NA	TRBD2	TGTGCCAGCAGCTTGGGGGGGACCCCCTTCACAGATACGCAGTATTTT	CASSLGGTPFTDTQYF
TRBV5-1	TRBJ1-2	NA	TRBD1	TGCGCCAGCAGCTTGGGTACAGGGGCTAAAGGGAACTATGGCTACACCTTC	CASSLGTGAKGNYGYTF
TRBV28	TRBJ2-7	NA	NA	TGTGCCAGTACAGCGACGCGGGTCGAGCAGTACTTC	CASTATRVEQYF
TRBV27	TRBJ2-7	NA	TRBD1	TGTGCCAGCGGGACAGGGGGCTCCTACGAGCAGTACTTC	CASGTGGSYEQYF
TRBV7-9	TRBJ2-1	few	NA	TGTGCCAGCAGCAGGGACCAACGCAATGAGCAGTTCTTC	CASSRDQRNEQFF
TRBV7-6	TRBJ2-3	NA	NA	TGTGCCAGCAGCTCCTCCTGGACCACAGATACGCAGTATTTT	CASSSSWTTDTQYF
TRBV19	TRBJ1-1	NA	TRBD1	TGTGCCAGTAGTATCGCCAGGGGGCTCACTGAAGCTTTCTTT	CASSIARGLTEAFF
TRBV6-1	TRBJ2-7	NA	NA	TGTGCCAGCAGTCGGGGAGGAGGGGAGTACGAGCAGTACTTC	CASSRGGGEYEQYF
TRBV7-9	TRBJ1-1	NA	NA	TGTGCCAGCAGCTTAGCAAGAATTAACACTGAAGCTTTCTTT	CASSLARINTEAFF
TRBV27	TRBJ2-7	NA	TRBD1	TGTGCCAGCACAGGGACAGGGCTTTACGAGCAGTACTTC	CASTGTGLYEQYF
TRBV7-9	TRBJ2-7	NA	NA	TGTGCCAGCAGCTTAGGCGGGCAGAACTACGAGCAGTACTTC	CASSLGGQNYEQYF
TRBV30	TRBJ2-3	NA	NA	TGTGCCTGGATAGACCGGGGCACCACAGATACGCAGTATTTT	CAWIDRGTTDTQYF
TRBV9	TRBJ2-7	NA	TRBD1	TGTGCCAGCAGCCGATGGGACAGGGAGAGGGACGAGCAGTACTTC	CASSRWDRERDEQYF